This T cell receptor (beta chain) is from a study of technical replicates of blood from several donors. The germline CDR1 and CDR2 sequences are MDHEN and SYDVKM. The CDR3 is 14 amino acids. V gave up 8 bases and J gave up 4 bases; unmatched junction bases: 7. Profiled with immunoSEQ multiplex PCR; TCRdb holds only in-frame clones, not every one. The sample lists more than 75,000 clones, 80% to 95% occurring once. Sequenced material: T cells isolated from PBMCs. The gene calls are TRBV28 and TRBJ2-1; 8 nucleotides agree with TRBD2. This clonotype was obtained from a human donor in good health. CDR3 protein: CASRGSGKYNEQFF. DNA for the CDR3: TGTGCCAGCCGAGGTAGCGGGAAGTACAATGAGCAGTTCTTC. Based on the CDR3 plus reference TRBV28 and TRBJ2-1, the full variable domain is DVKVTQSSRYLVKRTGEKVFLECVQDMDHENMFWYRQDPGLGLRLIYFSYDVKMKEKGDIPEGYSVSREKKERFSLILESASTNQTSMYLCASRGSGKYNEQFFGPGTRLTVL.